These 13 T cell receptor beta chains originate from one sample sequenced in a study of type 1 regulatory T cells. These receptors' antigens are unknown. TCRdb re-analysed the reads in MiXCR, keeping a single row per CDR3 protein. This sample carries roughly 62,000 distinct CDR3 sequences, 62% of them seen once, and the ten largest clones take approximately 1.8%. Sequenced material: cultured non-Tr1 T cells, either the whole culture or a sorted T cell fraction (not recorded which). These receptor sequences come from a human donor in good health.

V usage is TRBV5-4 and J usage is TRBJ1-5; a weak D match, TRBD1 (5 bases). The CDR3 contains 16 residues. Germline V gene data show CDR1 as SGHNT and CDR2 as YYREEE (reference sequence). V gave up 4 bases and J gave up 1 base, with 15 bases separating them. The CDR3 reads CASSRGGEGSNQPQHF. The CDR3 DNA follows: TGTGCCAGCAGCCGGGGGGGAGAGGGGAGCAATCAGCCCCAGCATTTT.

The rearrangement links TRBV4-1 to TRBJ2-7, with D tentatively TRBD2 (5 bases). Trimming removed 0 bases from V and 2 bases from J, with 11 bases in between. The CDR3 loop spans 15 amino acids. CDR1 is MGHRA and CDR2 is YSYEKL in the germline V gene. CDR3 sequence: CASSQEWESAYEQYF. In DNA, the CDR3 is TGCGCCAGCAGCCAAGAATGGGAGTCCGCCTACGAGCAGTACTTC.

This chain joins TRBV2 and TRBJ2-2; the D gene could be TRBD1 or TRBD2 (6 bases each). V was trimmed by 3 bases and J by 5 bases, leaving 13 bases between them. Germline V gene sequence: CDR1 SNHLY, CDR2 FYNNEI. There are 15 residues in the CDR3. In nucleotides, the CDR3 is TGTGCCAGCAGTGATCGGGGGCAGGTTACCGGGGAGCTGTTTTTT. Translating it yields CASSDRGQVTGELFF. Full variable domain (rest looked up from reference TRBV2 and TRBJ2-2): EPEVTQTPSHQVTQMGQEVILRCVPISNHLYFYWYRQILGQKVEFLVSFYNNEISEKSEIFDDQFSVERPDGSNFTLKIRSTKLEDSAMYFCASSDRGQVTGELFFGEGSRLTVL.

The DNA of the CDR3 is TGTGCCAGCACCCGGGGCGCCCCCTACGAGCAGTACTTC. It is translated as CASTRGAPYEQYF. The chain combines TRBV12-3 or TRBV12-4 with TRBJ2-7, with D perhaps being TRBD1 or TRBD2 (5 bases each). CDR3 length equals 13 residues. V lost 7 bases and J lost 2, with 12 bases in between.

V and J are TRBV20-1 and TRBJ2-3; D unresolved. CDR3 size: 13 residues. The germline V gene has CDR1 DFQATT and CDR2 SNEGSKA (reference sequence). V was cut by 5 bases and J by 0 bases, with 9 bases left in between. DNA for the CDR3: TGCAGTGCTCCTAGTCCTAGCACAGATACGCAGTATTTT. It is translated as CSAPSPSTDTQYF.

Of note for this clonotype: A much larger clonotype is one base distant, so this may be a read error. V is TRBV12-3 or TRBV12-4 and J is TRBJ2-5; D call uncertain. The CDR3 spans 14 residues. CDR3 nucleotides: TGTGCCAGCGGCATGAGTGGGGTTCAAGAGACCAAGTACTTC. It codes for CASGMSGVQETKYF.

This clonotype was seen a few times. The genes are TRBV6-2 or TRBV6-3 and TRBJ2-1; TRBD1 matches 10 bases. The CDR3 runs 14 residues. Unmatched junction bases numbered 4, after V lost 5 bases and J lost 6 bases. CDR1 and CDR2 from the germline V gene are MNHEY and SVGEGT. The CDR3 region is CASSIRTGGNEQFF. CDR3 nucleotides: TGTGCCAGCAGTATACGGACAGGGGGCAATGAGCAGTTCTTC.

This chain links TRBV7-2 with TRBJ2-4; D is perhaps TRBD1 or TRBD2 (6 bases each). V gave up 0 bases and J gave up 0 bases, with 9 bases separating them. Germline values: CDR1 SGHTA, CDR2 FQGNSA. The CDR3 is 16 amino acids. The CDR3 spells CASSLAGGIAKNIQYF. The CDR3, as DNA: TGTGCCAGCAGCTTAGCGGGGGGCATAGCCAAAAACATTCAGTACTTC.

This clonotype was detected only a few times. The chain carries TRBV7-2 and TRBJ2-2; possible D gene TRBD1, 6 bases. Germline lookup yields CDR1 SGHTA and CDR2 FQGNSA. There are 15 residues in the CDR3. V lost 7 bases, J lost 3 bases, and 15 bases lay in between. In DNA, the CDR3 is TGTGCCAGCACACCTGCCCAGGGGTACACCGGGGAGCTGTTTTTT. The encoded protein is CASTPAQGYTGELFF.

The DNA for the CDR3 is TGTGCCAGCTCACCAAATGGAGATAGTGTCATTCAGTACTTC. This codes for CASSPNGDSVIQYF. The J gene is TRBJ2-4, the V gene TRBV18; unclear D gene. The germline V and J ends were trimmed by 2 bases and 9 bases, with 14 bases remaining between them. The CDR3 consists of 14 residues. The V gene's germline CDR1 is KGHSH and CDR2 LQKENI.

The CDR3 protein is CASSESRGETQYF. The DNA for the CDR3 is TGCGCCAGCAGTGAGTCCAGGGGAGAGACCCAGTACTTC. V usage is TRBV10-1 and J usage is TRBJ2-5; possible D gene TRBD1, 6 bases. V shed 0 bases and J shed 4 bases, with 6 bases lying between them. This CDR3 contains 13 residues. CDR1 and CDR2 (germline): WNHNN, SYGVQD (reference sequence).

The chain is built from TRBV12-3 or TRBV12-4 and TRBJ2-2; unclear D gene. The CDR3 consists of 14 residues. Deletions cut 6 bases from V and 1 base from J, with 9 bases between. The CDR3, as DNA: TGTGCCAGCAGACTGGTGGGGAACACCGGGGAGCTGTTTTTT. Its translation: CASRLVGNTGELFF.

In the case of this clonotype: At one end, the junction sequence differs from germline, possibly due to a read error. This chain links TRBV6-1 with TRBJ2-7, with D tentatively TRBD2 (6 bases). CDR3 length equals 12 residues. Germline V gene sequence: CDR1 MNHNS, CDR2 SASEGT. The CDR3 is CASREVRGEQYF. The CDR3 DNA reads as TGTGCCAGCAGGGAAGTCCGGGGGGAGCAGTACTTC.